This T cell receptor (beta chain) stems from a study of blood T cells in healthy people across ages. Study-level results: Unsorted PBMCs ruled out conclusive naive versus antigen-experienced comparison.

A second PCR of roughly 7 to 11 cycles used a sample-barcoded 5' primer and a J-beta primer mix. Through a template-switch adaptor with 12 random nucleotides, each cDNA molecule received a tag. CDR3-containing paired-end reads numbering at least 2.5 million came from each sample. TCRdb analysed the 5' RACE reads with MiXCR anew, one entry per CDR3 protein. The sample records some 1,000,000 distinct CDR3 sequences, approximately 25% being singletons. Remarks on this clonotype: What it binds is unknown.

Germline V lookup: CDR1 GTSNPN, CDR2 SVGIG (reference sequence). With 3 bases removed from V and 2 bases from J, the gap between germline ends came to 17 bases. The CDR3 length is 16 residues. This same sample was also part of a study on T cells of mothers and their children.

The origin of this receptor is a girl aged 2 to 10 in good health. The chain links TRBV30 to TRBJ2-1, with D perhaps matching TRBD1 or TRBD2 (5 bases each). Specimen: blood. CDR3 protein: CAWSGTATLTYNEQFF. In DNA, the CDR3 is TGTGCCTGGAGCGGGACGGCAACTCTCACCTACAATGAGCAGTTCTTC.